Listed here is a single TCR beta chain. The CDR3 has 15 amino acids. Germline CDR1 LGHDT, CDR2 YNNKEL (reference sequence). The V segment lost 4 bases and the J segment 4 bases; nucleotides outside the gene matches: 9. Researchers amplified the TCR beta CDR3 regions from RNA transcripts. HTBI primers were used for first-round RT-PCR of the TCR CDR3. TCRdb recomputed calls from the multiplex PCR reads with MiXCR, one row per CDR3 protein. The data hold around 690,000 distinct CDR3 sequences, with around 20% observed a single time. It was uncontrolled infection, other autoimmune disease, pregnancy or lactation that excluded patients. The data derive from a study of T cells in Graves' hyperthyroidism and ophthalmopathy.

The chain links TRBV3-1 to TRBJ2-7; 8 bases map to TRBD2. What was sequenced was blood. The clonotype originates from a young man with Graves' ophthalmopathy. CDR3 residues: CASSLWSSGTYEQYF. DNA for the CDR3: TGTGCCAGCAGCCTTTGGAGTAGCGGGACTTACGAGCAGTACTTC.